Given below is one T cell receptor beta chain in context. This entry is derived from a study of blood T cells in healthy people across ages. The germline gives CDR1 LGHNA, CDR2 YSLEER. Trimming cost V 4 bases and J 0 bases; bases outside gene matches: 4. The CDR3 spans 15 residues. Combining a sample-barcoded 5' primer with a J-beta primer mix, a second PCR ran for 7 to 11 cycles. TCRdb reanalysed the 5' RACE reads using MiXCR and keeps one entry per CDR3 protein. Here the sample spans some 760,000 distinct CDR3 sequences, 20% to 25% being singletons. These data also formed part of another study, on T cells of mothers and their children. In that study: Three healthy Caucasian mothers, along with their six children, were the donors. Sample barcodes and 2-4 random nucleotides came from the second PCR's M1S primer. Mother-child pairs who were related displayed a slightly higher overlap than unrelated pairs, a difference that was non-significant.

Sequenced: blood. The chain combines TRBV4-3 with TRBJ2-7; 9 bases line up with TRBD1. This sequence originates from a boy aged 5-17 years in good health. CDR3 DNA: TGCGCCAGCAGCCCAGACAGGGGGAGCTCCTACGAGCAGTACTTC. It specifies CASSPDRGSSYEQYF.